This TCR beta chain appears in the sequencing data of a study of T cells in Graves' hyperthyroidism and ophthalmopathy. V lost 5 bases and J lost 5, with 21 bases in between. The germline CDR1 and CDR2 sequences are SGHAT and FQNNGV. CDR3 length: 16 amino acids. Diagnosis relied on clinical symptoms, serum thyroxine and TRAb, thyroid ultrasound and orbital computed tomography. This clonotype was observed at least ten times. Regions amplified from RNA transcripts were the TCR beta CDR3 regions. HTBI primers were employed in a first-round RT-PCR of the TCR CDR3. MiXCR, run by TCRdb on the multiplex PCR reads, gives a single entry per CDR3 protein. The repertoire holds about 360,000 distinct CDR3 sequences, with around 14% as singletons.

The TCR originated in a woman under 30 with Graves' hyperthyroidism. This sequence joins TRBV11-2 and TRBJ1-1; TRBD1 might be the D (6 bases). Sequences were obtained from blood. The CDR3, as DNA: TGTGCCAGCAGCCCCCCGGGGGGCCTCATGGGGACTGAAGCTTTCTTT. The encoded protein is CASSPPGGLMGTEAFF.